Below, 28 T cell receptor beta chains from the same sample are listed, as sequenced in a study of blood T cell repertoires in COVID-19. Profiling relied on immunoSEQ multiplex PCR, and the TCRdb table lists in-frame clones only, not all of them. The table has about 190,000 clones, 82% seen once. Input material: PBMCs or T cells enriched from blood (not recorded which). Receptor source: a woman aged 60-75 years with acute COVID-19.

This clone came up a few times. The J gene is TRBJ2-2, the V gene TRBV19; 12 bases are a match to TRBD2. Unmatched junction bases numbered 9, after V lost 4 bases and J lost 3 bases. The length of the CDR3 is 18 residues. Germline V gene sequence: CDR1 LNHDA, CDR2 SQIVND (reference sequence). CDR3 sequence: CASSTILGLAGYTGELFF. The CDR3 DNA reads as TGTGCCAGTAGTACAATACTGGGACTAGCGGGCTACACCGGGGAGCTGTTTTTT.

The chain carries TRBV7-9 and TRBJ2-1; 7 bases match TRBD1. Per germline, CDR1 SEHNR and CDR2 FQNEAQ (reference sequence). This CDR3 has 14 residues. With 5 bases clipped from V and 7 bases from J, the junction kept 8 bases outside the gene matches. Written as DNA, the CDR3 is TGTGCCAGCAGCGCCCGGGACAGAGGGAATGAGCAGTTCTTC. Encoded protein: CASSARDRGNEQFF.

The chain links TRBV10-2 to TRBJ1-5; 9 bases are shared with TRBD1. CDR1 is WSHSY and CDR2 is SAAADI in the germline V gene. CDR3 length: 15 residues. The V and J ends lost 6 bases and 6 bases, in that order; junction bases with no gene match: 9. CDR3 amino acids: CASSLGQGRGQPQHF. In DNA form, the CDR3 reads TGCGCCAGCAGCCTCGGACAGGGGCGAGGTCAGCCCCAGCATTTT.

The gene calls are TRBV6-2 or TRBV6-3 and TRBJ1-1, with D uncertain. CDR3 length: 18 residues. V lost 5 bases to trimming and J lost 6 bases, with 28 bases between them. Germline V lookup: CDR1 MNHEY, CDR2 SVGEGT. The CDR3 nucleotides read TGTGCCAGCAGTCCCCCGGACCTCGCTCCGAAAGGGAGGCCTGAAGCTTTCTTT. Encoded protein: CASSPPDLAPKGRPEAFF.

The chain is built from TRBV5-4 and TRBJ2-7; TRBD1 matches at 8 bases. The CDR3 consists of 14 residues. Germline lookup yields CDR1 SGHNT and CDR2 YYREEE (reference sequence). V lost 4 bases and J lost 5; bases outside the gene matches: 8. The CDR3 coding sequence is TGTGCCAGCAGCAAGGACAGGGAAGACCACGAGCAGTACTTC. This codes for CASSKDREDHEQYF.

J is TRBJ2-1 and V is TRBV7-2; D is possibly TRBD2 (5 bases). The CDR3 covers 13 residues. The germline V gene has CDR1 SGHTA and CDR2 FQGNSA. Trimming shortened V by 3 bases and J by 4 bases, and 7 bases separated the two germline ends. The CDR3 coding sequence is TGTGCCAGCAGCTTGACTAATTACAATGAGCAGTTCTTC. Protein product: CASSLTNYNEQFF.

The chain links TRBV7-2 to TRBJ2-2; 7 nucleotides line up with TRBD2. This CDR3 spans 15 amino acids. Losses at the gene ends were 5 bases for V and 4 bases for J; bases not matched to a gene: 7. Per the germline V gene, CDR1 is SGHTA and CDR2 is FQGNSA. The CDR3 reads CASSHRRGSTGELFF. Written as DNA, the CDR3 is TGTGCCAGCAGCCATCGGCGGGGGAGCACCGGGGAGCTGTTTTTT.

The chain recombines TRBV5-1 with TRBJ1-3; D ambiguous. Germline lookup yields CDR1 SGHRS and CDR2 YFSETQ. Trimming took 4 bases from V and 0 from J, leaving 14 bases between them. The CDR3 totals 16 residues. The CDR3 coding sequence is TGCGCCAGCAGCCAGGATATCTACAGCTCTGGAAACACCATATATTTT. Translating gives CASSQDIYSSGNTIYF.

V and J are TRBV9 and TRBJ2-3; 9 bases map to TRBD2. J was trimmed by 6 bases and V by 0 bases; bases with no gene match: 11. Per germline, CDR1 SGDLS and CDR2 YYNGEE. The CDR3 runs to 17 residues. The CDR3 nucleotides are TGTGCCAGCAGCGTAGGTTTAGCGGGGGAGGGTCCGGATACGCAGTATTTT. Its protein is CASSVGLAGEGPDTQYF. The variable domain in full, completed from reference TRBV9 and TRBJ2-3, reads DSGVTQTPKHLITATGQRVTLRCSPRSGDLSVYWYQQSLDQGLQFLIQYYNGEERAKGNILERFSAQQFPDLHSELNLSSLELGDSALYFCASSVGLAGEGPDTQYFGPGTRLTVL.

This clone was seen a few times. The chain joins TRBV24-1 to TRBJ2-3; tentatively, D is TRBD2 (6 bases). Germline V CDR1 and CDR2: KGHDR, SFDVKD. The CDR3 extends over 14 amino acids. V was trimmed by 9 bases and J by 11 bases, leaving 23 bases between them. This CDR3 reads CATCPRKGGTKQYF. As DNA, the CDR3 is TGTGCCACCTGCCCGAGGAAAGGCGGGACCAAGCAGTATTTT.

The genes are TRBV3-1 (or the pseudogene TRBV3-2) and TRBJ2-5, with 9 nucleotides matching TRBD2. Germline V gene sequence: CDR1 LGHDT, CDR2 YNNKEL (reference sequence). The CDR3 totals 14 residues. Trimming removed 4 bases from V and 5 bases from J; junction bases left unmatched: 5. In nucleotides, the CDR3 is TGTGCCAGCAGCCCGAGCGGGAGGCGGGAGACCCAGTACTTC. Residues: CASSPSGRRETQYF.

The J gene is TRBJ2-2, the V gene TRBV9; 9 nucleotides align to TRBD1. V shed 4 bases, J shed 0 bases, and the junction held 1 base outside the gene matches. Germline V gene data show CDR1 as SGDLS and CDR2 as YYNGEE. The CDR3 runs 15 residues. The CDR3 DNA sequence: TGTGCCAGCAGCACAGGGGGCTCGAACACCGGGGAGCTGTTTTTT. Its protein product is CASSTGGSNTGELFF.

The chain links TRBV6-2 or TRBV6-3 to TRBJ2-1, with 10 positions matching TRBD1. The germline V gene has CDR1 MNHEY and CDR2 SVGEGT. The trim removed 5 bases at V and 8 bases at J, leaving 9 bases unmatched. This CDR3 spans 15 amino acids. CDR3 in DNA: TGTGCCAGCAGTAACCGGGACAGGGGTGGCGATGAGCAGTTCTTC. It translates to CASSNRDRGGDEQFF.

V is TRBV30 and J is TRBJ1-3; no firm D call. Trimming took 3 bases from V and 0 from J, leaving 9 bases between them. CDR1 GTSNPN and CDR2 SVGIG come from the germline V gene (reference sequence). This CDR3 contains 14 residues. This chain's CDR3 is CAWRPHSSGNTIYF. CDR3 in DNA: TGTGCCTGGAGACCCCACAGCTCTGGAAACACCATATATTTT.

The chain joins TRBV9 to TRBJ2-2; D might be TRBD1 (6 bases). Looked up from germline, CDR1 is SGDLS and CDR2 is YYNGEE. Trimming took off 4 bases at V and 0 bases at J, with 13 bases between the two ends. The CDR3 loop spans 16 amino acids. This CDR3 reads CASSLRGGTNTGELFF. CDR3 in DNA: TGTGCCAGCAGCCTCAGGGGTGGAACGAACACCGGGGAGCTGTTTTTT.

V gene TRBV6-5 combines with J gene TRBJ2-5; 7 bases line up with TRBD2. The CDR3 is made up of 15 amino acids. The ends lost 0 bases at V and 2 bases at J; junction bases unmatched: 3. Germline values: CDR1 MNHEY, CDR2 SVGAGI. The CDR3 DNA reads as TGTGCCAGCAGTTACTCGATAGCGGGTCAAGAGACCCAGTACTTC. Protein product: CASSYSIAGQETQYF.

In its sample, this clone was seen once. CDR3 in amino acids: CASSPQGADTGELFF. The CDR3 DNA sequence: TGCGCCAGCAGCCCACAGGGGGCAGACACCGGGGAGCTGTTTTTT. The rearrangement uses TRBV23-1 and TRBJ2-2; 9 bases agree with TRBD1. TRBV23-1 is an ORF, and what it does is uncertain. This CDR3 contains 15 residues. V gave up 6 bases and J gave up 3 bases; unmatched junction bases: 5.

The chain links TRBV4-1 to TRBJ2-2, with 8 bases aligning to TRBD2. The V segment lost 4 bases and the J segment 1 base; nucleotides outside the gene matches: 5. CDR1 MGHRA and CDR2 YSYEKL come from the germline V gene. The CDR3 runs to 16 residues. CDR3: CASSPRTSRNTGELFF. In DNA form, the CDR3 reads TGCGCCAGCAGCCCCCGGACTAGCCGGAACACCGGGGAGCTGTTTTTT.

The chain links TRBV11-2 to TRBJ2-3; 7 nucleotides line up with TRBD2. CDR1 is SGHAT and CDR2 is FQNNGV in the germline V gene. V lost 4 bases, J lost 3 bases, and 4 bases stayed unmatched. CDR3 length equals 14 residues. The CDR3 loop is CASSSGGETDTQYF. CDR3 bases: TGTGCCAGCAGCTCGGGGGGAGAGACAGATACGCAGTATTTT. Using reference TRBV11-2 and TRBJ2-3 for the parts outside the CDR3, the full variable domain is EAGVAQSPRYKIIEKRQSVAFWCNPISGHATLYWYQQILGQGPKLLIQFQNNGVVDDSQLPKDRFSAERLKGVDSTLKIQPAKLEDSAVYLCASSSGGETDTQYFGPGTRLTVL.

This clone has only one observation. The V call is TRBV5-4, the J call TRBJ2-1; 8 nucleotides line up with TRBD2. With V trimmed by 0 bases and J by 5 bases, 7 bases remained unmatched. Germline assignment: CDR1 SGHNT and CDR2 YYREEE (reference sequence). The CDR3 loop spans 16 amino acids. The CDR3 nucleotides are TGTGCCAGCAGCTTGGGTCGGGGGGGCAATCACAATGAGCAGTTCTTC. It translates to CASSLGRGGNHNEQFF.

This clone was seen just once. This sequence joins TRBV7-2 and TRBJ2-7, with 11 bases that match TRBD2. CDR1 is SGHTA, CDR2 FQGNSA, per germline. This CDR3 has 14 amino acids. Here the CDR3 reads CASSVAGGPYEQYV. The CDR3 region has the DNA TGTGCCAGCAGCGTAGCGGGGGGGCCCTACGAGCAGTACGTC.

The genes are TRBV27 and TRBJ1-2; maybe TRBD1 (5 bases). V was clipped by 4 bases and J by 0 bases, with 15 bases between them. The germline CDR1 and CDR2 sequences are MNHEY and SMNVEV (reference sequence). This CDR3 comprises 16 residues. The CDR3 sequence is CASSSPWRGANYGYTF. The CDR3 nucleotides read TGTGCCAGCAGTTCCCCCTGGAGGGGCGCTAACTATGGCTACACCTTC.

This chain uses TRBV10-3 with TRBJ1-2, with 8 bases lining up with TRBD1. Unmatched junction bases numbered 5, after V lost 6 bases and J lost 2 bases. The CDR3 contains 14 residues. The germline gives CDR1 ENHRY, CDR2 SYGVKD. The CDR3 DNA reads TGTGCCATCAGCCCGACAGGGGAGAACTATGGCTACACCTTC. Protein product: CAISPTGENYGYTF.

The chain has TRBV7-2 and TRBJ1-2; 7 nucleotides line up with TRBD1. Germline values: CDR1 SGHTA, CDR2 FQGNSA. The CDR3 has 14 amino acids. The V gene end was trimmed by 6 bases and the J gene end by 7 bases; junction bases not matched to a gene: 11. This CDR3 reads CASSPRQGTPGYTF. CDR3 DNA: TGTGCCAGCAGTCCGAGACAGGGAACCCCTGGCTACACCTTC. The full variable domain, rest sourced from reference TRBV7-2 and TRBJ1-2, is GAGVSQSPSNKVTEKGKDVELRCDPISGHTALYWYRQSLGQGLEFLIYFQGNSAPDKSGLPSDRFSAERTGGSVSTLTIQRTQQEDSAVYLCASSPRQGTPGYTFGSGTRLTVV.

The CDR3 DNA sequence: TGTGCCAGCAGTCCTCCAGGACACCTAAATGAAAAACTGTTTTTT. Its translation is CASSPPGHLNEKLFF. The genes are TRBV7-2 and TRBJ1-4; possible D gene TRBD1, 5 bases. Germline V lookup: CDR1 SGHTA, CDR2 FQGNSA. Trimming stripped 6 bases from V and 5 bases from J, with 16 bases between. The CDR3 runs 15 residues. Combining the CDR3 with reference TRBV7-2 and TRBJ1-4 gives the whole variable domain GAGVSQSPSNKVTEKGKDVELRCDPISGHTALYWYRQSLGQGLEFLIYFQGNSAPDKSGLPSDRFSAERTGGSVSTLTIQRTQQEDSAVYLCASSPPGHLNEKLFFGSGTQLSVL.

The chain carries TRBV6-5 and TRBJ2-2, with 8 bases lining up with TRBD1. CDR3 length: 15 residues. Looked up from germline, CDR1 is MNHEY and CDR2 is SVGAGI. V was clipped by 7 bases and J by 4 bases; unmatched bases: 8. In DNA, the CDR3 is TGTGCCAGCAACCAAGACAGGGGCCGCACCGGGGAGCTGTTTTTT. Amino acid sequence: CASNQDRGRTGELFF.

This clone was detected a few times. The CDR3 spells CASSPGHPSGANVLTF. The CDR3 nucleotides are TGTGCCAGCAGCCCCGGACACCCTTCTGGGGCCAACGTCCTGACTTTC. The chain joins TRBV9 to TRBJ2-6; TRBD1 is a possible D gene (5 bases). Germline V gene lookup returns CDR1 SGDLS and CDR2 YYNGEE. V lost 4 bases and J lost 1, with 12 bases in between. The CDR3 has 16 amino acids.

This sequence joins TRBV4-3 and TRBJ2-1; D is uncertain. Trimming left V 0 bases short and J 9 bases short, with 12 bases between. Germline CDR1 reads LGHNA; CDR2 reads YSLEER. The CDR3 has 14 residues. In DNA form, the CDR3 reads TGCGCCAGCAGCCAAGATGGGCCCAACGGTGAGCAGTTCTTC. Encoded protein: CASSQDGPNGEQFF.